This passage covers 29 T cell receptor beta chains from one sample sequenced in a study of blood T cell repertoires in COVID-19. The repertoire was sequenced with immunoSEQ multiplex PCR; TCRdb's copy has only in-frame clones and lacks some. This sample has about 47,000 clones, with approximately 88% found just once. The sequenced material came from peripheral blood. The receptor set was obtained from a man aged 45 to 65 with active COVID-19.

J is TRBJ1-1 and V is TRBV7-2; 8 nucleotides agree with TRBD1. CDR3 length: 16 residues. The germline V gene encodes CDR1 SGHTA and CDR2 FQGNSA. Germline trimming cut 3 bases from V and 2 bases from J; bases unmatched to any gene: 8. For the CDR3, the DNA is TGTGCCAGCAGCTTGGGCTCAGGGGGCCGTAACACTGAAGCTTTCTTT. Translating it yields CASSLGSGGRNTEAFF.

The chain has TRBV5-1 and TRBJ2-1; 7 bases fit TRBD1. CDR3 length equals 18 residues. Germline CDR1 is SGHRS and CDR2 is YFSETQ. V lost 7 bases to trimming and J lost 0 bases; unmatched junction nucleotides: 16. The CDR3 sequence: CASGQALFRGSSYNEQFF. CDR3 bases: TGCGCCAGCGGACAGGCCCTGTTCCGGGGTAGCTCCTACAATGAGCAGTTCTTC. Drawing the rest from reference TRBV5-1 and TRBJ2-1, the complete variable domain is KAGVTQTPRYLIKTRGQQVTLSCSPISGHRSVSWYQQTPGQGLQFLFEYFSETQRNKGNFPGRFSGRQFSNSRSEMNVSTLELGDSALYLCASGQALFRGSSYNEQFFGPGTRLTVL.

This clone appeared a few times. The chain has TRBV2 and TRBJ1-2, with D unclear. The germline gives CDR1 SNHLY, CDR2 FYNNEI. Trimming took 6 bases from V and 8 from J, leaving 7 bases between them. The CDR3 has 10 residues. CDR3 residues: CASRTRGYTF. CDR3 DNA: TGTGCCAGCAGGACGAGGGGCTACACCTTC.

The J gene is TRBJ1-5, the V gene TRBV4-2; D unclear. Trimming took 0 bases from V and 5 from J, leaving 11 bases between them. The CDR3 contains 15 residues. Germline loops: CDR1 LGHNA, CDR2 YNFKEQ. DNA for the CDR3: TGTGCCAGCAGCCAAGATAAAGGGAGGGATCAGCCCCAGCATTTT. This encodes CASSQDKGRDQPQHF.

The rearrangement joins TRBV19 to TRBJ2-1, with 13 bases that match TRBD2. With V trimmed by 7 bases and J by 8 bases, 5 bases remained unmatched. CDR3 length equals 14 residues. CDR1 and CDR2 from the germline V gene are LNHDA and SQIVND (reference sequence). CDR3 loop: CASNGLAGVDEQFF. CDR3 in DNA: TGTGCCAGTAATGGACTAGCGGGAGTGGATGAGCAGTTCTTC.

V gene TRBV5-1 combines with J gene TRBJ2-1; 14 nucleotides align to TRBD2. The CDR3 is made up of 16 amino acids. Germline CDR1 SGHRS, CDR2 YFSETQ. Germline trimming cut 4 bases from V and 6 bases from J; bases unmatched to any gene: 6. The CDR3 reads CASSAGLAGGPNEQFF. The CDR3 region has the DNA TGCGCCAGCAGCGCAGGACTAGCGGGGGGCCCCAATGAGCAGTTCTTC.

The chain joins TRBV9 to TRBJ2-3; 8 bases match TRBD2. The V gene end was trimmed by 5 bases and the J gene end by 5 bases; junction bases not matched to a gene: 13. The CDR3 has 16 amino acids. Germline values: CDR1 SGDLS, CDR2 YYNGEE. The CDR3 DNA is TGTGCCAGCAGTGAAACCTCGGGGGGGCCTGGAGATACGCAGTATTTT. Translating gives CASSETSGGPGDTQYF.

The chain combines TRBV6-5 with TRBJ2-1; TRBD2 matches 7 bases. The CDR3 runs to 13 residues. Germline CDR1 reads MNHEY; CDR2 reads SVGAGI. V lost 7 bases to trimming and J lost 9 bases; unmatched junction nucleotides: 9. The CDR3 DNA is TGTGCCAGCACCCAGTGGGAGGGGAGTGAGCAGTTCTTC. This translates into CASTQWEGSEQFF.

The CDR3 sequence: CASSVGDNQETQYF. The CDR3 DNA reads as TGTGCCAGCAGCGTAGGGGACAACCAAGAGACCCAGTACTTC. The gene calls are TRBV9 and TRBJ2-5; possible D gene TRBD1, 6 bases. Germline V gene lookup returns CDR1 SGDLS and CDR2 YYNGEE. Trimming took 0 bases from V and 0 from J, leaving 6 bases between them. The CDR3 extends over 14 amino acids.

V and J are TRBV20-1 and TRBJ1-5, with 10 positions matching TRBD1. Per the germline V gene, CDR1 is DFQATT and CDR2 is SNEGSKA (reference sequence). CDR3 length: 16 amino acids. With 3 bases clipped from V and 2 bases from J, the junction kept 7 bases outside the gene matches. Written as DNA, the CDR3 is TGCAGTGCTAGTCAGACCGGGACAGGGGGCAATCAGCCCCAGCATTTT. Its translation is CSASQTGTGGNQPQHF.

This clone was counted a few times. The V and J genes are TRBV12-2 and TRBJ2-7; TRBD2, the table's D call, was not compared with the DNA. TRBV12-2 is a pseudogene segment. The CDR3 totals 17 residues. CDR3 residues: CASRLARYGWREYEQYF. CDR3 nucleotide sequence: TGTGCAAGTCGCTTAGCGCGGTACGGATGGAGGGAGTACGAGCAGTACTTC.

There are a few counts of this clone. The chain employs TRBV19 and TRBJ2-1; TRBD2 matches 9 bases. The length of the CDR3 is 14 residues. The V gene end was trimmed by 7 bases and the J gene end by 3 bases; junction bases not matched to a gene: 4. Germline-derived CDR1 and CDR2 are LNHDA and SQIVND (reference sequence). The DNA for the CDR3 is TGTGCCAGTAACTCACTAGCGGGCTACAATGAGCAGTTCTTC. It specifies CASNSLAGYNEQFF.

The chain joins TRBV5-5 to TRBJ2-5, with 11 bases identical to TRBD1. This CDR3 has 15 residues. With 2 bases clipped from V and 4 bases from J, the junction kept 4 bases outside the gene matches. Germline lookup yields CDR1 SGHKS and CDR2 YYEKEE (reference sequence). The CDR3 here is CASSFDGTGGETQYF. DNA for the CDR3: TGTGCCAGCAGCTTTGACGGGACAGGGGGAGAGACCCAGTACTTC.

This chain links TRBV12-3 or TRBV12-4 with TRBJ1-1; D call uncertain. V lost 7 bases, J lost 0 bases, and 9 bases lay in between. The CDR3 length is 13 residues. The CDR3 coding sequence is TGTGCCAGCACCCTGTACATGAACACTGAAGCTTTCTTT. This sequence encodes CASTLYMNTEAFF.

V gene TRBV2 combines with J gene TRBJ1-4, with 8 nucleotides matching TRBD1. Per the germline V gene, CDR1 is SNHLY and CDR2 is FYNNEI. The CDR3 loop spans 16 amino acids. Unmatched junction bases numbered 10, after V lost 6 bases and J lost 4 bases. The CDR3 coding sequence is TGTGCCAGCAGCAGACAGGGGACGTTTGGTAATGAAAAACTGTTTTTT. It yields the protein CASSRQGTFGNEKLFF.

V usage is TRBV5-8 and J usage is TRBJ1-5; D possibly corresponds to TRBD1 (5 bases). Germline CDR1 reads SGHTS; CDR2 reads YDEGEE. The CDR3 runs 16 residues. V was shortened by 6 bases and J by 4 bases, with 20 bases between the two germline ends. The CDR3 is CASTKFTGLKNQPQHF. The CDR3 nucleotides are TGTGCCAGCACCAAGTTTACAGGTCTAAAGAATCAGCCCCAGCATTTT.

Written as DNA, the CDR3 is TGTGCCAGCAGTCGGGCAGGGGGATATGGCTACACCTTC. Protein sequence: CASSRAGGYGYTF. The chain employs TRBV6-5 and TRBJ1-2, with 7 bases matching TRBD1. Germline assignment: CDR1 MNHEY and CDR2 SVGAGI. CDR3 size: 13 residues. The V gene end was trimmed by 5 bases and the J gene end by 5 bases; junction bases not matched to a gene: 5.

V is TRBV5-1 and J is TRBJ2-5; 9 bases map to TRBD2. Trimming at V came to 4 bases and at J to 3 bases, leaving 1 base not matched to a gene. The CDR3 sequence is 13 residues long. From germline, CDR1 is SGHRS and CDR2 YFSETQ. Here the CDR3 reads CASSGGGEETQYF. CDR3 DNA: TGCGCCAGCAGCGGCGGGGGGGAAGAGACCCAGTACTTC.

This sequence joins TRBV6-1 and TRBJ1-6; a possible D gene is TRBD1 (5 bases). Germline CDR1 and CDR2: MNHNS and SASEGT. Trimming stripped 1 base from V and 10 bases from J, with 11 bases between. The CDR3 has 14 residues. Here the CDR3 DNA reads TGTGCCAGCAGTGAAGGGTCAGGGCCGTCACCCCTCCACTTT. This sequence encodes CASSEGSGPSPLHF.

The chain is built from TRBV4-2 and TRBJ2-5, with TRBD2 matching over 8 bases. Trimming took 4 bases from V and 5 from J; bases not matched to a gene: 12. Germline CDR1 LGHNA, CDR2 YNFKEQ. The CDR3 has 16 amino acids. The CDR3 sequence is CASSPLTGGTSETQYF. In DNA, the CDR3 is TGTGCCAGCAGCCCCTTAACGGGGGGGACGTCCGAGACCCAGTACTTC.

V is TRBV5-1 and J is TRBJ2-1; 8 nucleotides match TRBD1. The CDR3 is 17 amino acids. Germline V CDR1 and CDR2: SGHRS, YFSETQ. Unmatched junction bases numbered 16, after V lost 6 bases and J lost 5 bases. The CDR3 is CASKNTPGTGLNNEQFF. The CDR3 bases are TGCGCCAGCAAAAATACGCCAGGGACAGGTCTTAACAATGAGCAGTTCTTC.

The CDR3 is CASSLFIGELFF. CDR3 bases: TGTGCCAGCAGTTTATTTATCGGGGAGCTGTTTTTT. V gene TRBV12-3 or TRBV12-4 combines with J gene TRBJ2-2; D is uncertain. This CDR3 region has 12 residues. Trimming took off 2 bases at V and 7 bases at J, with 5 bases between the two ends.

V usage is TRBV29-1 and J usage is TRBJ2-4; 9 nucleotides agree with TRBD1. The CDR3 is made up of 15 amino acids. J lost 0 bases, V lost 4 bases, and 4 bases had no gene match. The germline CDR1 and CDR2 sequences are SQVTM and ANQGSEA. The CDR3 here is CSVVWTGVAKNIQYF. CDR3 coding DNA: TGCAGCGTTGTCTGGACAGGGGTAGCCAAAAACATTCAGTACTTC.

This sequence joins TRBV7-2 and TRBJ2-2, with 12 bases that match TRBD1. The CDR3 covers 14 residues. CDR1 is SGHTA and CDR2 is FQGNSA in the germline V gene. V trimming: 6 bases; J trimming: 5 bases; junction bases outside the gene matches: 1. CDR3 DNA: TGTGCCAGCAGGGGACAGGGGGCGACCGGGGAGCTGTTTTTT. The encoded protein is CASRGQGATGELFF.

The chain carries TRBV20-1 and TRBJ1-2; TRBD1 matches 8 bases. The CDR3 consists of 16 residues. V lost 3 bases to trimming and J lost 0 bases; unmatched junction nucleotides: 9. Germline V CDR1 and CDR2: DFQATT, SNEGSKA (reference sequence). The CDR3 DNA follows: TGCAGTGCTAGTGCCCGAGCGACAGGGGCTAACTATGGCTACACCTTC. It codes for CSASARATGANYGYTF.

Only a few counts were recorded for this clone. The rearrangement uses TRBV11-2 and TRBJ1-6; 9 bases agree with TRBD1. Germline CDR1 is SGHAT and CDR2 is FQNNGV. The junction had 2 bases not matched to a gene; V was cut back by 5 bases and J by 0 bases. CDR3 length: 16 residues. CDR3 protein: CASSRDRVSYNSPLHF. The CDR3 DNA is TGTGCCAGCAGCCGGGACAGGGTCTCCTATAATTCACCCCTCCACTTT.

The rearrangement joins TRBV30 to TRBJ2-1; tentative D call: TRBD2 (7 bases). This CDR3 is 14 amino acids long. Per the germline V gene, CDR1 is GTSNPN and CDR2 is SVGIG (reference sequence). V lost 2 bases, J lost 6 bases, and 14 bases lay in between. The CDR3: CAWSRGAEGNEQFF. Written as DNA, the CDR3 is TGTGCCTGGAGTCGGGGGGCAGAGGGCAATGAGCAGTTCTTC.

This clone turned up a few times. The V call is TRBV6-5, the J call TRBJ2-2; TRBD2 is a possible D gene (6 bases). V shed 10 bases and J shed 4 bases, with 16 bases lying between them. The germline V gene encodes CDR1 MNHEY and CDR2 SVGAGI. The CDR3 loop spans 14 amino acids. DNA for the CDR3: TGTGCCACCTGCGCGGGGCTAGCCACCGGGGAGCTGTTTTTT. This sequence encodes CATCAGLATGELFF.

The gene calls are TRBV19 and TRBJ2-7; 13 bases are shared with TRBD2. The J segment lost 3 bases and the V segment lost 6 bases, leaving 2 bases of the junction unmatched. Germline loops: CDR1 LNHDA, CDR2 SQIVND (reference sequence). The CDR3 extends over 14 amino acids. CDR3 amino acids: CASRRTSGGYEQYF. CDR3 coding DNA: TGTGCCAGTAGGCGGACTAGCGGGGGCTACGAGCAGTACTTC.